Listed below are T cell receptor beta chains from one sample, sequenced in a study of siplizumab effects on memory and regulatory T cells. Measured with immunoSEQ multiplex PCR; TCRdb has only the in-frame clones, and not every one. The sample yields about 72,000 clones, more than 80% seen once. The sample consisted of CD8+ T cells sorted from blood. The receptors were gathered from a human donor in good health. Both conserved end residues are part of each CDR3. Each record gives: V gene, J gene, D gene, CDR3 DNA, CDR3 protein. D genes are given only for firm matches.

TRBV6-9	TRBJ2-6	TRBD1	TGTGCCAGCAGTAACCGGGACAGGGATGATTCTGGGGCCAACGTCCTGACTTTC	CASSNRDRDDSGANVLTF
TRBV13	TRBJ2-2	-	TGTGCCAGCAGCCAGCTCACCGGGGAGCTGTTTTTT	CASSQLTGELFF
TRBV7-9	TRBJ1-2	-	TGTGCCAGCAGCTCCGGCTTCCGGATGGTCTATGGCTACACCTTC	CASSSGFRMVYGYTF
TRBV7-2	TRBJ1-4	-	TGTGCCAGCAGCCTAGACCCCCCTTACATCTGGACTAATGAAAAACTGTTTTTT	CASSLDPPYIWTNEKLFF
TRBV11-2	TRBJ2-7	TRBD1	TGTGCCAGCAGCTTAGCCACAGGGGGCGAGGGCGAGCAGTACTTC	CASSLATGGEGEQYF
TRBV7-6	TRBJ2-1	TRBD1	TGTGCCAGCAGCAAAGGGGGCTGGGAGCAGTTCTTC	CASSKGGWEQFF
TRBV5-1	TRBJ2-5	-	TGCGCCAGCAGCTTTGGCATGTACCAAGAGACCCAGTACTTC	CASSFGMYQETQYF
TRBV6-5	TRBJ1-4	-	TGTGCCAGCAGTTACTCGGAAACGGCTAATGAAAAACTGTTTTTT	CASSYSETANEKLFF
TRBV27	TRBJ2-7	-	TGTGCCAGCAGTTTATCAAGGGTGCCCTCCTACGAGCAGTACTTC	CASSLSRVPSYEQYF
TRBV14	TRBJ2-2	TRBD1	TGTGCCAGCAGCCATTGGGACAGGGACACCGGGGAGCTGTTTTTT	CASSHWDRDTGELFF
TRBV4-1	TRBJ1-6	-	TGCGCCAGCAGCCAAGGGTCGAATTCACCCCTCCACTTT	CASSQGSNSPLHF
TRBV11-2	TRBJ2-1	TRBD2	TGTGCCAGCAGCTTAGGGGGGGGTGAGCAGTTCTTC	CASSLGGGEQFF
TRBV6-5	TRBJ2-1	-	TGTGCCAGCAGTTATTGGGGAGCGAATGAGCAGTTCTTC	CASSYWGANEQFF
TRBV7-9	TRBJ2-7	-	TGTGCCAGCAGCTTAGAAGCGGCAATATACTCCTACGAGCAGTACTTC	CASSLEAAIYSYEQYF
TRBV6-6	TRBJ2-3	-	TGTGCCAGCAGTTACCTTGCAGATACGCAGTATTTT	CASSYLADTQYF
TRBV15	TRBJ1-1	-	TGTGCCACCAGCCAGGAGGAACAGGGACGCCCTGAAGCTTTCTTT	CATSQEEQGRPEAFF
TRBV7-9	TRBJ2-7	TRBD1	TGTGCCAGCAGCCTAAGGGGGACAGGGATCTACGAGCAGTACTTC	CASSLRGTGIYEQYF
TRBV29-1	TRBJ2-6	-	TGCAGCGTTGAGTCCGGGGCCAACGTCCTGACTTTC	CSVESGANVLTF
TRBV7-9	TRBJ2-7	TRBD1	TGTGCCAGCAGCTTAGCAACAGGGGGCCTGGACGAGCAGTACTTC	CASSLATGGLDEQYF
TRBV7-7	TRBJ2-5	-	TGTGCCAGCAGCCCCGCCGGTTCTCAAGAGACCCAGTACTTC	CASSPAGSQETQYF
TRBV19	TRBJ1-4	-	TGTGCCAGTAGTATAGTTGGTAATGAAAAACTGTTTTTT	CASSIVGNEKLFF
TRBV25-1	TRBJ2-7	-	TGTGCCAGCGCCGGAGGTTGGTCAAACGAGCAGTACTTC	CASAGGWSNEQYF
TRBV7-9	TRBJ2-3	-	TGTGCCAGCAGCTATATTAGCACAGATACGCAGTATTTT	CASSYISTDTQYF
TRBV27	TRBJ2-2	-	TGTGCCAGCAGTTCCTTCCGGGAGCACCGGGCAAACACCGGGGAGCTGTTTTTT	CASSSFREHRANTGELFF
TRBV30	TRBJ1-1	-	TGTGCCTGGAGTTCCCTACAGGCCACTGAAGCTTTCTTT	CAWSSLQATEAFF
TRBV2	TRBJ1-1	-	TGTGCCAGCCGAATACAGGGTGGGTCGGAAATGAACACTGAAGCTTTCTTT	CASRIQGGSEMNTEAFF
TRBV11-2	TRBJ2-6	-	TGTGCCAGCAGCTCCCCCTCGGACCCATTCTACTCTGGGGCCAACGTCCTGACTTTC	CASSSPSDPFYSGANVLTF
TRBV6-4	TRBJ2-3	-	TGTGCCAGCAGTGAAGGTGACTCTAGCACAGATACGCAGTATTTT	CASSEGDSSTDTQYF
TRBV19	TRBJ1-5	-	TGTGCCAGTAAGCAGGGGAAAGGCAATCAGCCCCAGCATTTT	CASKQGKGNQPQHF